One sample yielded the 25 T cell receptor beta chains listed below, sequenced in a study of regulatory and conventional T cells in RAG deficiency. The table came from immunoSEQ multiplex PCR; TCRdb's copy has only in-frame clones and leaves some out. The table lists approximately 21,000 clones, 95% to 96% of them singletons, with over 1% in the top ten. The sorted conventional CD4+ T cells were CD25-low and CD127-high, with genomic DNA sequenced. Separately, the same data were catalogued under a study of regulatory T cells. Per that paper: The primer mix had 52 TRBV and 13 TRBJ primers.

Sequenced sample: CD25- CD4+ T cells sorted from blood. The receptor set was obtained from a human donor in good health.

V and J are TRBV9 and TRBJ1-1; D is ambiguous. In germline, CDR1 is SGDLS, CDR2 YYNGEE. The CDR3 has 15 amino acids. V dropped 0 bases and J dropped 4 bases, with 13 bases sitting between them. The CDR3 DNA reads TGTGCCAGCAGCGTAGACGCTCAGGTGGGCACTGAAGCTTTCTTT. Translated: CASSVDAQVGTEAFF. Using reference TRBV9 and TRBJ1-1 for the parts outside the CDR3, the full variable domain is DSGVTQTPKHLITATGQRVTLRCSPRSGDLSVYWYQQSLDQGLQFLIQYYNGEERAKGNILERFSAQQFPDLHSELNLSSLELGDSALYFCASSVDAQVGTEAFFGQGTRLTVV.

This sequence joins TRBV2 and TRBJ1-2; 9 nucleotides line up with TRBD1. Germline-derived CDR1 and CDR2 are SNHLY and FYNNEI. Unmatched junction bases numbered 3, after V lost 4 bases and J lost 6 bases. The CDR3 covers 13 residues. In nucleotides, the CDR3 is TGTGCCAGCAGTGGGACAGGGGTTGATGGCTACACCTTC. This encodes CASSGTGVDGYTF. The full variable domain, rest sourced from reference TRBV2 and TRBJ1-2, is EPEVTQTPSHQVTQMGQEVILRCVPISNHLYFYWYRQILGQKVEFLVSFYNNEISEKSEIFDDQFSVERPDGSNFTLKIRSTKLEDSAMYFCASSGTGVDGYTFGSGTRLTVV.

CDR3 nucleotide sequence: TGCGCCAGCAGCTGGGACGGGACAGTTAATGAAAAACTGTTTTTT. Translating gives CASSWDGTVNEKLFF. The chain joins TRBV5-1 to TRBJ1-4; TRBD1 agrees at 7 bases. CDR3 length: 15 residues. The germline V gene has CDR1 SGHRS and CDR2 YFSETQ. Trimming at V came to 3 bases and at J to 4 bases, leaving 6 bases not matched to a gene.

The V gene is TRBV2, the J gene TRBJ2-7; D may be TRBD1 (7 bases). CDR3 length equals 15 residues. Germline V gives CDR1 SNHLY, CDR2 FYNNEI. Trimming took 6 bases from V and 3 from J, leaving 18 bases between them. The CDR3 coding sequence is TGTGCCAGCAGAGGCGGGACAGAAACCTTCTACGAGCAGTACTTC. Translating gives CASRGGTETFYEQYF. The whole variable domain, remainder taken from reference TRBV2 and TRBJ2-7, is EPEVTQTPSHQVTQMGQEVILRCVPISNHLYFYWYRQILGQKVEFLVSFYNNEISEKSEIFDDQFSVERPDGSNFTLKIRSTKLEDSAMYFCASRGGTETFYEQYFGPGTRLTVT.

The CDR3 DNA reads as TGTGCCAGCTCACCAGTCCCGCGCGGAGGCTACACCTTC. Its translation: CASSPVPRGGYTF. This chain links TRBV18 with TRBJ1-2; D is unclear. Per the germline V gene, CDR1 is KGHSH and CDR2 is LQKENI. V lost 2 bases, J lost 8 bases, and 12 bases lay in between. The CDR3 loop spans 13 amino acids. Together with reference TRBV18 and TRBJ1-2, the CDR3 gives the full variable domain: NAGVMQNPRHLVRRRGQEARLRCSPMKGHSHVYWYRQLPEEGLKFMVYLQKENIIDESGMPKERFSAEFPKEGPSILRIQQVVRGDSAAYFCASSPVPRGGYTFGSGTRLTVV.

V gene TRBV15 combines with J gene TRBJ2-7; D is undetermined. V lost 0 bases, J lost 3 bases, and 15 bases lay in between. CDR1 is LNHNV, CDR2 YYDKDF, per germline (reference sequence). The CDR3 consists of 16 residues. CDR3 sequence reads: CATSRDRFRSGYEQYF. DNA of the CDR3: TGTGCCACCAGCAGAGATAGGTTCAGGTCAGGCTACGAGCAGTACTTC.

The V gene is TRBV4-1, the J gene TRBJ2-4, with TRBD2 identical over 12 bases. Germline lookup yields CDR1 MGHRA and CDR2 YSYEKL. Unmatched junction bases numbered 4, after V lost 1 base and J lost 0 bases. The CDR3 consists of 18 residues. The CDR3 DNA follows: TGCGCCAGCAGCCAAGGACTAGCGGGGGTCCTAGCCAAAAACATTCAGTACTTC. Amino acid sequence: CASSQGLAGVLAKNIQYF.

CDR3 in amino acids: CASSPPSTGTNTGELFF. DNA for the CDR3: TGTGCCAGCTCACCACCAAGCACAGGGACGAACACCGGGGAGCTGTTTTTT. The chain uses TRBV18 and TRBJ2-2; perhaps TRBD1 as D (6 bases). The CDR3 totals 17 residues. With 0 bases removed from V and 0 bases from J, the gap between germline ends came to 11 bases. Germline CDR1 reads KGHSH; CDR2 reads LQKENI.

The rearrangement joins TRBV7-3 to TRBJ1-1; D might be TRBD1 (6 bases). The V end lost 2 bases, the J end lost 0 bases, and 13 bases lay between the germline ends. The CDR3 is 16 amino acids. The germline gives CDR1 SGHTA, CDR2 FQGTGA. In DNA, the CDR3 is TGTGCCAGCAGCTTATATGGGGGCCTTATGAACACTGAAGCTTTCTTT. It is translated as CASSLYGGLMNTEAFF.

J is TRBJ2-3 and V is TRBV27, with TRBD2 as a possible D gene (5 bases). Trimming removed 0 bases from V and 2 bases from J, with 9 bases in between. CDR1 and CDR2 from the germline V gene are MNHEY and SMNVEV (reference sequence). The CDR3 extends over 15 amino acids. The DNA of the CDR3 is TGTGCCAGCAGTTTATCGGCTAGCCTCACAGATACGCAGTATTTT. Amino acid sequence: CASSLSASLTDTQYF.

V usage is TRBV27 and J usage is TRBJ1-6; TRBD1 aligns across 8 bases. The V gene's germline CDR1 is MNHEY and CDR2 SMNVEV (reference sequence). CDR3 size: 18 residues. After removal of 5 bases from V and 6 bases from J, the junction contained 15 bases not matched to a gene. The CDR3 DNA follows: TGTGCCAGCAGTCCAGACAGGGGCTCTCAAAGGCTTAATTCACCCCTCCACTTT. It yields the protein CASSPDRGSQRLNSPLHF.

This chain joins TRBV5-1 and TRBJ1-6; 7 nucleotides align to TRBD1. The germline CDR1 and CDR2 sequences are SGHRS and YFSETQ. J gave up 8 bases and V 4 bases, and 12 bases lay outside the gene matches. The CDR3 spans 16 residues. DNA of the CDR3: TGCGCCAGCAGCCTGACAGGGTGGAGAGGTGATTCACCCCTCCACTTT. It specifies CASSLTGWRGDSPLHF.

The chain combines TRBV10-3 with TRBJ2-1; 13 bases are shared with TRBD2. V was pared by 3 bases and J by 9 bases, with 8 bases of the junction left unmatched. Germline V CDR1 and CDR2: ENHRY, SYGVKD. This CDR3 spans 16 amino acids. The CDR3 DNA reads TGTGCCATCAGTGAACTCGAACTAGCGGGGGGGAGTGAGCAGTTCTTC. This encodes CAISELELAGGSEQFF.

In this sample, this clone turned up a few times. The chain recombines TRBV6-6 with TRBJ1-3; a possible D gene is TRBD1 (5 bases). The germline V gene has CDR1 MNHNY and CDR2 SVGAGI (reference sequence). The V gene lost 0 bases and the J gene lost 1 base, with 7 bases spanning the gap. This CDR3 is built from 15 residues. The CDR3 DNA sequence: TGTGCCAGCAGTTACTCGTCAGGGTCTGGAAACACCATATATTTT. Protein sequence: CASSYSSGSGNTIYF.

This clone was picked up one time. The gene calls are TRBV29-1 and TRBJ1-1; D perhaps matches TRBD1 (5 bases). CDR3 size: 12 residues. V shed 7 bases and J shed 2 bases, with 11 bases lying between them. CDR1 SQVTM and CDR2 ANQGSEA come from the germline V gene. The CDR3 reads CSAITGNTEAFF. CDR3 nucleotides: TGCAGCGCCATAACAGGAAACACTGAAGCTTTCTTT. The full variable domain, in which reference TRBV29-1 and TRBJ1-1 provide the parts outside the CDR3, is SAVISQKPSRDICQRGTSLTIQCQVDSQVTMMFWYRQQPGQSLTLIATANQGSEATYESGFVIDKFPISRPNLTFSTLTVSNMSPEDSSIYLCSAITGNTEAFFGQGTRLTVV.

The chain couples TRBV11-2 to TRBJ2-7, with D possibly matching TRBD2 (6 bases). The length of the CDR3 is 14 residues. CDR1 and CDR2 (germline): SGHAT, FQNNGV. With 4 bases removed from V and 6 bases from J, the gap between germline ends came to 16 bases. The CDR3 sequence is CASSSFGTSPEQYF. The CDR3 coding sequence is TGTGCCAGCAGCTCATTCGGGACTTCCCCCGAGCAGTACTTC.

The chain carries TRBV19 and TRBJ1-2; maybe TRBD1 (6 bases). V lost 3 bases to trimming and J lost 4 bases, with 15 bases between them. CDR1 LNHDA and CDR2 SQIVND come from the germline V gene (reference sequence). The CDR3 consists of 15 residues. The CDR3, as DNA: TGTGCCAGTAGTATGGACAGCTACCTCCTCTATGGCTACACCTTC. This sequence encodes CASSMDSYLLYGYTF.

Details on this clone: The junction and the germline gene differ at one end; a read error may be behind it. The rearrangement links TRBV5-8 to TRBJ2-1, with 8 bases aligning to TRBD1. CDR3 length: 11 residues. Germline values: CDR1 SGHTS, CDR2 YDEGEE. Written as DNA, the CDR3 is TGTGCCAGCAGCCCTCGGGACAGGAATATCTTC. It encodes CASSPRDRNIF.

The chain carries TRBV6-5 and TRBJ1-1, with D possibly being TRBD1 (5 bases). The germline CDR1 and CDR2 sequences are MNHEY and SVGAGI. The V end lost 5 bases, the J end lost 4 bases, and 11 bases lay between the germline ends. The CDR3 length is 13 residues. The DNA of the CDR3 is TGTGCCAGCAGTGGGACTCGGCGCACTGAAGCTTTCTTT. Encoded protein: CASSGTRRTEAFF.

The chain uses TRBV7-9 and TRBJ1-3; D may be TRBD1 (5 bases). V was pared by 1 base and J by 4 bases, with 20 bases between. Germline V gene sequence: CDR1 SEHNR, CDR2 FQNEAQ (reference sequence). This CDR3 has 18 residues. As DNA, the CDR3 is TGTGCCAGCAGCTTAGTTTCTGGGGCGGCAGTTTCGGGAAACACCATATATTTT. It codes for CASSLVSGAAVSGNTIYF.

The chain carries TRBV30 and TRBJ1-5, with unresolved D. Trimming pared 2 bases from V and 0 bases from J, leaving 17 bases between. Germline loops: CDR1 GTSNPN, CDR2 SVGIG (reference sequence). The CDR3 runs 17 residues. Here the CDR3 reads CAWSSRRVESSNQPQHF. The CDR3 DNA reads as TGTGCCTGGAGTTCCAGGCGAGTCGAATCTAGCAATCAGCCCCAGCATTTT.

V and J are TRBV7-3 and TRBJ2-2, with TRBD1 identical over 12 bases. Germline CDR1 and CDR2: SGHTA and FQGTGA. Losses at the gene ends were 5 bases for V and 1 base for J; bases not matched to a gene: 14. This CDR3 region has 20 residues. The CDR3 spells CASSPEPGTGGLWNTGELFF. CDR3 coding DNA: TGTGCCAGCAGCCCGGAACCCGGGACAGGGGGCTTATGGAACACCGGGGAGCTGTTTTTT.

This clone was found once. The chain links TRBV7-6 to TRBJ2-2, with 7 bases that match TRBD1. The germline V gene has CDR1 SGHVS and CDR2 FNYEAQ. CDR3 length: 16 amino acids. After removal of 5 bases from V and 6 bases from J, the junction contained 12 bases not matched to a gene. CDR3 protein: CASSQKTGLKAGELFF. The CDR3 DNA reads TGTGCCAGCAGCCAGAAGACAGGGTTGAAGGCCGGGGAGCTGTTTTTT.

The V call is TRBV11-2, the J call TRBJ2-3; maybe TRBD1 (5 bases). Trimming removed 4 bases at V and 0 bases at J, with 17 bases between. Germline V gives CDR1 SGHAT, CDR2 FQNNGV. This CDR3 has 17 amino acids. CDR3 loop: CASSWKGWAVSTDTQYF. CDR3 nucleotide sequence: TGTGCCAGCAGCTGGAAGGGGTGGGCGGTGAGCACAGATACGCAGTATTTT.

The CDR3 DNA reads TGTGCCAGCAGTGAAGTAACAGGTGGGGGGGCCCAGTACTTC. It translates to CASSEVTGGGAQYF. V is TRBV2 and J is TRBJ2-5; 7 bases fit TRBD2. Trimming took 1 base from V and 9 from J; bases not matched to a gene: 8. Looked up from germline, CDR1 is SNHLY and CDR2 is FYNNEI. The CDR3 totals 14 residues.